This TCR beta chain was profiled in a study of blood T cell repertoires in COVID-19. On the study more broadly: Collection of acute and convalescent COVID-19 samples took place in the United States, Italy and Spain.

V shed 5 bases, J shed 1 base, and the junction held 4 bases outside the gene matches. The V gene's germline CDR1 is SGHVS and CDR2 FQNEAQ. The CDR3 contains 14 residues. Original handling: Reference gene primers were amplified, and this amplification served to estimate nucleated cell counts. The protocol was immunoSEQ multiplex PCR, while the TCRdb copy is restricted to in-frame clones and leaves out a portion. D and trimming come from the DNA, and the V and J calls and clone size come from that table. The sample consists of about 170,000 clones, approximately 88% of them appearing once. The sequence came from a woman aged 55 to 70 with acute or convalescent COVID-19. The chain carries TRBV7-8 and TRBJ2-5; 7 bases are a match to TRBD1. The sequencing sample was made of peripheral blood. The CDR3 loop reads CASSDRQGQETQYF. The CDR3 DNA reads TGTGCCAGCAGCGATAGACAGGGCCAAGAGACCCAGTACTTC.